These 22 T cell receptor beta chains were sequenced from one sample in a study of cytomegalovirus exposure and HLA in healthy donors. PCR involved 60 Vbeta and 13 Jbeta primers. The table came from immunoSEQ multiplex PCR; TCRdb's copy has only in-frame clones and leaves some out. The sample includes about 170,000 clones, 73% of them seen just once. Material: PBMCs. Receptor source: a woman aged 18-29 years in good health and CMV-seropositive.

The CDR3, as DNA: TGTGCCAGCAGTCAAGACAGGGGACGGACTGAAGCTTTCTTT. It specifies CASSQDRGRTEAFF. The V and J genes are TRBV11-3 and TRBJ1-1; 8 bases agree with TRBD1. The CDR3 totals 14 residues. V was pared by 6 bases and J by 5 bases, with 8 bases of the junction left unmatched. Germline loops: CDR1 SGHNT, CDR2 YENEEA.

The chain couples TRBV4-2 to TRBJ2-1; tentative D call: TRBD1 (6 bases). V lost 1 base, J lost 8 bases, and 12 bases lay in between. The CDR3 runs to 14 residues. From germline, CDR1 is LGHNA and CDR2 YNFKEQ. This CDR3 reads CASSQVPGADEQFF. DNA for the CDR3: TGTGCCAGCAGCCAAGTTCCAGGGGCGGATGAGCAGTTCTTC.

V and J are TRBV2 and TRBJ2-1; D is unclear. Trimming took off 1 base at V and 6 bases at J, with 7 bases between the two ends. Germline V gene lookup returns CDR1 SNHLY and CDR2 FYNNEI. CDR3 length equals 13 residues. CDR3 sequence (DNA): TGTGCCAGCAGTGAAGGGTTGGCCAATGAGCAGTTCTTC. It yields the protein CASSEGLANEQFF.

The V gene is TRBV25-1, the J gene TRBJ2-7, with TRBD2 as a possible D gene (5 bases). Germline V lookup: CDR1 MGHDK, CDR2 SYGVNS. This CDR3 has 16 amino acids. V was shortened by 6 bases and J by 8 bases, with 26 bases between the two germline ends. For the CDR3, the DNA is TGTGCCAGCAGCCTCCGTATGGGGAGCGAAGCAGTCAAGCAGTACTTC. This codes for CASSLRMGSEAVKQYF.

V is TRBV7-2 and J is TRBJ2-7, with 7 positions matching TRBD1. Trimming took 3 bases from V and 1 from J; bases not matched to a gene: 6. The germline gives CDR1 SGHTA, CDR2 FQGNSA. The CDR3 loop spans 15 amino acids. As DNA, the CDR3 is TGTGCCAGCAGCTTGTCGACAGGGCCTTCCTACGAGCAGTACTTC. It codes for CASSLSTGPSYEQYF.

The chain couples TRBV2 to TRBJ1-2; a possible D gene is TRBD1 (6 bases). The CDR3 sequence is 15 residues long. Looked up from germline, CDR1 is SNHLY and CDR2 is FYNNEI. The V end was cut by 7 bases, the J end by 4 bases, with 19 bases between. The CDR3 DNA reads TGTGCCAGCACGCAGGGGCGGAAACCCTCCTATGGCTACACCTTC. Its protein is CASTQGRKPSYGYTF.

The rearrangement joins TRBV6-5 to TRBJ2-6; D possibly corresponds to TRBD1 (5 bases). Trimming cost V 6 bases and J 4 bases, with 7 bases left between them. Germline V gene lookup returns CDR1 MNHEY and CDR2 SVGAGI. This CDR3 is 13 amino acids long. The CDR3 sequence is CASRGPGANVLTF. The CDR3 DNA reads TGTGCCAGCAGGGGGCCCGGGGCCAACGTCCTGACTTTC.

This chain links TRBV7-2 with TRBJ2-1; no firm D call. The CDR3 covers 15 residues. In germline, CDR1 is SGHTA, CDR2 FQGNSA. The ends were cut back, 3 bases at V and 6 bases at J, with 15 bases in the middle. CDR3 sequence reads: CASSFYDSYGNEQFF. The DNA of the CDR3 is TGTGCCAGCAGCTTCTACGACTCGTATGGCAATGAGCAGTTCTTC.

This chain links TRBV5-1 with TRBJ2-7, with D perhaps matching TRBD2 (5 bases). Trimming shortened V by 7 bases and J by 3 bases, and 11 bases separated the two germline ends. From germline, CDR1 is SGHRS and CDR2 YFSETQ. The CDR3 loop spans 12 amino acids. The CDR3 protein is CASGISGYEQYF. The CDR3 DNA follows: TGCGCCAGCGGGATCAGCGGCTACGAGCAGTACTTC. Drawing the rest from reference TRBV5-1 and TRBJ2-7, the complete variable domain is KAGVTQTPRYLIKTRGQQVTLSCSPISGHRSVSWYQQTPGQGLQFLFEYFSETQRNKGNFPGRFSGRQFSNSRSEMNVSTLELGDSALYLCASGISGYEQYFGPGTRLTVT.

The chain combines TRBV11-1 with TRBJ1-1; 10 bases are a match to TRBD1. V gave up 4 bases and J gave up 6 bases; unmatched junction bases: 8. Germline V lookup: CDR1 SGHAT, CDR2 FQDESV (reference sequence). This CDR3 spans 15 amino acids. CDR3 protein: CASSSEGQGHAEAFF. As DNA, the CDR3 is TGTGCCAGCAGCTCCGAGGGACAGGGGCACGCTGAAGCTTTCTTT.

This clone was counted a few times. The chain joins TRBV2 to TRBJ2-6; 7 bases align to TRBD1. The germline V gene has CDR1 SNHLY and CDR2 FYNNEI. Unmatched junction bases numbered 5, after V lost 6 bases and J lost 0 bases. This CDR3 comprises 16 residues. The CDR3 DNA reads as TGTGCCAGCAGGGGGGACAGCATCTCTGGGGCCAACGTCCTGACTTTC. Protein product: CASRGDSISGANVLTF. Drawing the rest from reference TRBV2 and TRBJ2-6, the complete variable domain is EPEVTQTPSHQVTQMGQEVILRCVPISNHLYFYWYRQILGQKVEFLVSFYNNEISEKSEIFDDQFSVERPDGSNFTLKIRSTKLEDSAMYFCASRGDSISGANVLTFGAGSRLTVL.

CDR3 sequence reads: CAWSDRDRGFNEQFF. DNA for the CDR3: TGTGCCTGGAGTGACCGGGACAGGGGTTTCAATGAGCAGTTCTTC. The chain uses TRBV30 and TRBJ2-1; 10 bases match TRBD1. This CDR3 spans 15 amino acids. The V gene end was trimmed by 1 base and the J gene end by 6 bases; junction bases not matched to a gene: 6. Germline CDR1 reads GTSNPN; CDR2 reads SVGIG (reference sequence).

V is TRBV7-3 and J is TRBJ2-3; 7 bases map to TRBD1. The V gene's germline CDR1 is SGHTA and CDR2 FQGTGA. The CDR3 sequence is 17 residues long. V trimming: 3 bases; J trimming: 2 bases; junction bases outside the gene matches: 11. The CDR3 region is CASSLGSPGQITDTQYF. Written as DNA, the CDR3 is TGTGCCAGCAGCTTGGGTTCTCCGGGACAGATCACAGATACGCAGTATTTT.

This clone was recorded a few times. One end of the junction is discordant with germline, which a read error may explain. The CDR3 spells CASSWGAGELFF. In DNA form, the CDR3 reads TGTGCTAGCAGCTGGGGGGCCGGGGAGCTGTTTTTT. The gene calls are TRBV7-6 and TRBJ2-2; possibly TRBD2 for D (6 bases). There are 12 residues in the CDR3. Germline assignment: CDR1 SGHVS and CDR2 FNYEAQ.

The rearrangement uses TRBV5-4 and TRBJ2-5; 9 positions match TRBD2. With 2 bases clipped from V and 5 bases from J, the junction kept 4 bases outside the gene matches. CDR3 length: 14 amino acids. Germline CDR1 and CDR2: SGHNT and YYREEE (reference sequence). CDR3 sequence reads: CASSFRGGDETQYF. CDR3 DNA: TGTGCCAGCAGCTTCCGCGGGGGGGATGAGACCCAGTACTTC.

The chain employs TRBV10-3 and TRBJ1-2; D is possibly TRBD1 (6 bases). CDR3 length: 14 residues. CDR1 ENHRY and CDR2 SYGVKD come from the germline V gene. Trimming took 5 bases from V and 7 from J, leaving 17 bases between them. CDR3 in DNA: TGTGCCATCAGTTACCAGACAGGTGATAGTGGCTACACCTTC. Translating gives CAISYQTGDSGYTF.

The chain recombines TRBV7-9 with TRBJ2-3, with TRBD2 identical over 12 bases. Germline CDR1 and CDR2: SEHNR and FQNEAQ (reference sequence). The J segment lost 1 base and the V segment lost 4 bases, leaving 0 bases of the junction unmatched. This CDR3 has 15 amino acids. In DNA, the CDR3 is TGTGCCAGCAGCTGGACTAGCGGGGGCACAGATACGCAGTATTTT. It is translated as CASSWTSGGTDTQYF.

This chain connects TRBV29-1 to TRBJ1-1; 7 nucleotides agree with TRBD1. CDR3 size: 13 residues. Trimming at V came to 7 bases and at J to 1 base, leaving 6 bases not matched to a gene. The V gene's germline CDR1 is SQVTM and CDR2 ANQGSEA. CDR3 sequence: CSADRAGNTEAFF. CDR3 DNA sequence: TGCAGCGCCGACAGGGCAGGGAACACTGAAGCTTTCTTT.

The CDR3 loop reads CASSPRDRESTDTQYF. For the CDR3, the DNA is TGTGCCAGCTCACCAAGGGACAGGGAGAGCACAGATACGCAGTATTTT. This chain uses TRBV18 with TRBJ2-3; 9 bases line up with TRBD1. CDR1 and CDR2 from the germline V gene are KGHSH and LQKENI. The CDR3 is 16 residues long. J lost 0 bases, V lost 2 bases, and 3 bases had no gene match.

The rearrangement joins TRBV11-2 to TRBJ2-3; weak D call: TRBD2 (5 bases). V was clipped by 5 bases and J by 4 bases, with 16 bases between them. Germline V lookup: CDR1 SGHAT, CDR2 FQNNGV. The CDR3 is 15 residues long. CDR3 region: CASSPTGNRPDTQYF. In DNA, the CDR3 is TGTGCCAGCAGCCCTACGGGGAATAGGCCAGATACGCAGTATTTT.

This clone occurred many times. The J gene is TRBJ1-2, the V gene TRBV6-6; D perhaps matches TRBD1 (6 bases). V was pared by 4 bases and J by 6 bases, with 15 bases between. The CDR3 sequence is 14 residues long. Germline assignment: CDR1 MNHNY and CDR2 SVGAGI (reference sequence). The CDR3: CASSSQGYYHGYTF. The CDR3 DNA reads as TGTGCCAGCAGTTCACAGGGTTACTACCATGGCTACACCTTC.

A single count supports this clone. This sequence joins TRBV13 and TRBJ2-1; 8 bases fit TRBD2. V shed 6 bases and J 8 bases; nucleotides not matched to a gene: 3. CDR1 and CDR2 from the germline V gene are PRHDT and FYEKMQ (reference sequence). This CDR3 is 12 amino acids long. DNA for the CDR3: TGTGCCAGCAGTCCGGGGGGGCATGAGCAGTTCTTC. Its protein product is CASSPGGHEQFF.